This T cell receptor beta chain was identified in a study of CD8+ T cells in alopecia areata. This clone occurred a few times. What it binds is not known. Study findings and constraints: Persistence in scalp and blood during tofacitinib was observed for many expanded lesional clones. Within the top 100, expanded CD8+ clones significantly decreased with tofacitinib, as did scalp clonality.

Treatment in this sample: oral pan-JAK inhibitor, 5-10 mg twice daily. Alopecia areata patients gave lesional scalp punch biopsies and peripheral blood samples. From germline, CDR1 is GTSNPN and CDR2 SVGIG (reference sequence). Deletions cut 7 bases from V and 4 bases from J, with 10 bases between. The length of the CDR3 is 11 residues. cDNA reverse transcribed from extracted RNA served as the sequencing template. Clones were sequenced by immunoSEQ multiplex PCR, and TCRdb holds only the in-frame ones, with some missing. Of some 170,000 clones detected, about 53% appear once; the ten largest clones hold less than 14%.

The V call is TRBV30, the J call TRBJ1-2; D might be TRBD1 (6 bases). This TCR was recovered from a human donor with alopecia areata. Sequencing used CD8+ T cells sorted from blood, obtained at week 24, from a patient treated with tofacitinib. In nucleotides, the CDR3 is TGTGCCTTCCAACAGGGCTATGGCTACACCTTC. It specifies CAFQQGYGYTF.